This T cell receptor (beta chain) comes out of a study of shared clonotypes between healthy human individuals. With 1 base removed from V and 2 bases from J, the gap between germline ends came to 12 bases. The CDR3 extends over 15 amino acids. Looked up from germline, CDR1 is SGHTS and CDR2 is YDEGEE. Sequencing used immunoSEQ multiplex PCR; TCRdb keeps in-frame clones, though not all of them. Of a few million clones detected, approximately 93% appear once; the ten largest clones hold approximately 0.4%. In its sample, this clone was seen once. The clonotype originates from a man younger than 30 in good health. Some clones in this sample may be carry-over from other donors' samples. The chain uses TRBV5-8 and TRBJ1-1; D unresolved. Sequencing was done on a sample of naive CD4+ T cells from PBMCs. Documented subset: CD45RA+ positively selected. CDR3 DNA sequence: TGTGCCAGCAGCTTGAGAACAGACTATAACACTGAAGCTTTCTTT. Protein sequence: CASSLRTDYNTEAFF.